What follows is one T cell receptor beta chain and its context. This sample is part of a study of blood T cell repertoires in COVID-19. The CDR3 has 15 amino acids. V was cut by 2 bases and J by 2 bases, with 10 bases left in between. Per the germline V gene, CDR1 is LGHDT and CDR2 is YNNKEL (reference sequence). Assay: immunoSEQ multiplex PCR; the TCRdb copy retains only in-frame clones and omits some. Here the sample spans 100,000 to 150,000 clones, 65% to 90% being singletons. The source of this sequence is a man older than 75 with active or convalescent COVID-19. Sequencing was done on a sample of peripheral blood. The rearrangement links TRBV3-1 (or the pseudogene TRBV3-2) to TRBJ1-5; unclear D gene. The CDR3: CASSQRPSGNQPQHF. CDR3 nucleotide sequence: TGTGCCAGCAGCCAACGACCTAGCGGCAATCAGCCCCAGCATTTT.